This T cell receptor (beta chain) emerged from a study of blood T cell repertoires in COVID-19 (dated by TCRdb to 2018 to 2021). Describing the broader study: Samples from collaborators originated in the United States, Italy and Spain and spanned both the acute and convalescent phases of COVID-19. The dataset comprised deeply sampled blood TCRbeta repertoires from subjects exposed to, actively infected with, or recovered from COVID-19. Sample metadata almost always included a de-identified subject ID, COVID-19 status, age in years and sex. The material from the prospective study consisted of cDNA or gDNA derived from T cells, B-cell-depleted T cells, or PBMCs. The samples were drawn from two sources: the first 160 participants of the ongoing ImmuneRACE study, and 1,254 subjects contributed by 6 global collaborators. Where HLA class I and class II types were available, the types were taken from metadata supplied by the sample provider, not from assay-based typing. The repertoires were released in a freely available public database meant as a resource for research on the immune response to SARS-CoV-2. Study-wide conclusions, independent of this receptor: Clinical and demographic metadata were provided uncurated, with the amount varying by source and participant.

Regarding this clone: Its antigen remains undetermined. Base qualities are not recorded, but no much larger clone differs from it by a single base.

CDR1 MDHEN and CDR2 SYDVKM were looked up in the germline V gene. V is cut by 3 bases and J by 6 bases, and the space between the germline ends is 11 bases. The CDR3 covers 13 residues, taking in both the cysteine and the phenylalanine. Left in the record is the CDR3 DNA by itself, 39 bases read in frame from the first base. Enrolling through a virtual design, the prospective study's participants ranged in age from roughly 18 to 90 years and lived across 24 United States geographic areas. Cohort assignment in the prospective study relied on participant-reported clinical history from a screening survey and a study questionnaire. A participant counted as exposed if, within 2 weeks of entering the study, that participant had been in contact with someone who had a PCR-confirmed or clinician-diagnosed COVID-19 case. Mobile phlebotomists in the prospective study collected whole blood, serum and a nasopharyngeal or oropharyngeal swab from every participant. Additional blood draws and questionnaires over an approximately 2-month period could optionally be provided by prospective study participants. Before DNA extraction, blood samples from the prospective study were shipped at room temperature or frozen.

TCRbeta CDR3 regions were amplified from genomic DNA using the immunoSEQ Assay, a bias-controlled multiplex PCR. The source study handled its data this way. Within the assay, amplification of reference gene primers was used to estimate how many nucleated cells each sample contained. Sequence reads were collapsed and filtered to measure the absolute abundance of every unique TCRbeta CDR3 rearrangement. For each sample, productive Simpson clonality was calculated as the square root of Simpson's diversity index over productive rearrangements. In its TCRdb copy, this immuneACCESS table keeps in-frame sequences only and misses some clones. Where compared with another copy, unresolved V genes explain less than half of these, and the others have no known cause. V, J and clone size are taken as reported in that table, and D and trimming were inferred from the DNA itself. The sample data list about 270,000 clones, and 85% to 95% of these were observed just once. The ten most abundant clones make up roughly 2.9% of the sample.

This receptor was identified in a man between 40 and 49 years old who had been exposed to COVID-19. The rearrangement combines TRBV28 with TRBJ1-1; the D gene is perhaps TRBD1, from 5 matching bases. What was sequenced was PBMCs or T cells enriched from blood (not recorded which). The CDR3 protein is CASSLGREAEAFF. At the DNA level, the sequence is TGTGCCAGCAGTTTGGGCAGGGAAGCTGAAGCTTTCTTT.